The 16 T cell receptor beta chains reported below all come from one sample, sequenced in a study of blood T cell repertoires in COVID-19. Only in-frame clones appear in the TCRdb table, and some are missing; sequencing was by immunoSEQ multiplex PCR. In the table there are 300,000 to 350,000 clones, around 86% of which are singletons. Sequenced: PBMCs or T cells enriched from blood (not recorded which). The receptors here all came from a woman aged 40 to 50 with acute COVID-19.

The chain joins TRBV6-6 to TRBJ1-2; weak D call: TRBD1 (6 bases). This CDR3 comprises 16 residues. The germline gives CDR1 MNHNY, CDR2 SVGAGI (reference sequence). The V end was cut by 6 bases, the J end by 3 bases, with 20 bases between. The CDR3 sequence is CASRDHRDNLDYGYTF. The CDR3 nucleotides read TGTGCCAGCAGAGACCACCGGGACAATCTTGACTATGGCTACACCTTC.

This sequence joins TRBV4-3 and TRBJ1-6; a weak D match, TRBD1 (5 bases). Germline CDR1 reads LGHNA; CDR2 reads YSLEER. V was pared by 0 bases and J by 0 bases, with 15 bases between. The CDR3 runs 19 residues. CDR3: CASSQERSGISSYNSPLHF. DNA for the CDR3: TGCGCCAGCAGCCAAGAACGGTCAGGGATTAGCTCCTATAATTCACCCCTCCACTTT.

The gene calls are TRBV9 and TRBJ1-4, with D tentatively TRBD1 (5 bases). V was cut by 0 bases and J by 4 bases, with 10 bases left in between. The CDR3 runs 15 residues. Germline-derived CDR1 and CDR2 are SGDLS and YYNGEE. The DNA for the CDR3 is TGTGCCAGCAGCGTAGAGGCAGGGTATAATGAAAAACTGTTTTTT. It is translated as CASSVEAGYNEKLFF.

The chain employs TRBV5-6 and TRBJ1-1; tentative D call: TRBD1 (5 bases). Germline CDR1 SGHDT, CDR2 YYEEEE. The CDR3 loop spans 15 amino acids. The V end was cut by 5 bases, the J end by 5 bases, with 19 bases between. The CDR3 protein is CASRKYSGDGTEAFF. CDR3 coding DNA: TGTGCCAGCAGAAAATATTCGGGGGACGGGACTGAAGCTTTCTTT.

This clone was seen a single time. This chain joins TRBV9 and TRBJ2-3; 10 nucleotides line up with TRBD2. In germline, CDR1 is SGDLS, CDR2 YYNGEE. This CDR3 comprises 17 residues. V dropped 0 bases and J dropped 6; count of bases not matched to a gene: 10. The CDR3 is CASSVAPIAGGSDTQYF. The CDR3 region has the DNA TGTGCCAGCAGCGTAGCTCCTATAGCGGGGGGCTCGGATACGCAGTATTTT.

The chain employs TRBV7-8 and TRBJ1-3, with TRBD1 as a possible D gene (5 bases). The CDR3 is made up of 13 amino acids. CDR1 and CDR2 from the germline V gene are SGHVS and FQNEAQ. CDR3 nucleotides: TGTGCTGGGGGGGGGAACGCTGGAAACACCATATATTTT. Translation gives CAGGGNAGNTIYF.

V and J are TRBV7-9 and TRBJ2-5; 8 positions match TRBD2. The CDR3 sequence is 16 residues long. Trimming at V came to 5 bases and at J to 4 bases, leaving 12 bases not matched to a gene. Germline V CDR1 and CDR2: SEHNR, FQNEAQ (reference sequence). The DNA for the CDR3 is TGTGCCAGCAGCCCTGCGAGCGGGAGAGGGGGAGAGACCCAGTACTTC. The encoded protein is CASSPASGRGGETQYF.

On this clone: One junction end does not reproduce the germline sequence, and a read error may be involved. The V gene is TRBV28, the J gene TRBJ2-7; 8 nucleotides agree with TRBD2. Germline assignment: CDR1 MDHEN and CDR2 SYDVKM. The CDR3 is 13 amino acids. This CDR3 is CASSLPESSSGHF. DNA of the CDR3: TGTGCCAGCAGTTTACCGGAGAGCTCTAGCGGGCATTTC.

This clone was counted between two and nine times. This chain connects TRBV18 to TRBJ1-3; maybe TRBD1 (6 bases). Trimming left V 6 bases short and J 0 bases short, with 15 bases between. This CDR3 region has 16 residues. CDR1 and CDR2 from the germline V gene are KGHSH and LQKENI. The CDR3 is CASSWEGQSSGNTIYF. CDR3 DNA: TGTGCCAGCTCGTGGGAAGGACAGAGCTCTGGAAACACCATATATTTT. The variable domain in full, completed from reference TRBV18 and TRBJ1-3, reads NAGVMQNPRHLVRRRGQEARLRCSPMKGHSHVYWYRQLPEEGLKFMVYLQKENIIDESGMPKERFSAEFPKEGPSILRIQQVVRGDSAAYFCASSWEGQSSGNTIYFGEGSWLTVV.

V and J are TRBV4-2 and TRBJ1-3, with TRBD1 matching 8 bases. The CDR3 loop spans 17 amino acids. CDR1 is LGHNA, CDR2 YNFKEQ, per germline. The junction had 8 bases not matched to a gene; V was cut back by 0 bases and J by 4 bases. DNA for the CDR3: TGTGCCAGCAGCCAAGAGGCGCAGGGGGCTTGGGGAAACACCATATATTTT. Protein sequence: CASSQEAQGAWGNTIYF.

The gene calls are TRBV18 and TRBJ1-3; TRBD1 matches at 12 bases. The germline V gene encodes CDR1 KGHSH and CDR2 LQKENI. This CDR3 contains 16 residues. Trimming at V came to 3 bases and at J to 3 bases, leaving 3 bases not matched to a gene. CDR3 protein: CASSPGQGAFGNTIYF. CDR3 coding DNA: TGTGCCAGCTCACCGGGACAGGGGGCTTTTGGAAACACCATATATTTT.

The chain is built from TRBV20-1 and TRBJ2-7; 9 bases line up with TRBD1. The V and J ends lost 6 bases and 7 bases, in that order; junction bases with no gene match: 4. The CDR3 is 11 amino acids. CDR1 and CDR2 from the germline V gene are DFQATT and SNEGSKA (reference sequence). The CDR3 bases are TGCAGTGCACACAGGGGGCGAGAGCAGTACTTC. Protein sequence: CSAHRGREQYF.

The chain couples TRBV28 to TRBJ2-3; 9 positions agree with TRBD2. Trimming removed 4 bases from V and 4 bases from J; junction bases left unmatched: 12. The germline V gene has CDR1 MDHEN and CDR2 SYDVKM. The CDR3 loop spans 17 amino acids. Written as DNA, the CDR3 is TGTGCCAGCAGTTACCCGAGAGCGGGAGGAGGCGCAGATACGCAGTATTTT. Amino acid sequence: CASSYPRAGGGADTQYF.

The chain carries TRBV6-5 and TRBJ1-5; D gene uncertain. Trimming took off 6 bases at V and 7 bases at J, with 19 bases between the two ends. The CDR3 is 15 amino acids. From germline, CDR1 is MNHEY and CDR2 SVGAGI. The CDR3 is CASSPSALGRQPQHF. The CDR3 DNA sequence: TGTGCCAGCAGCCCCTCCGCCCTAGGGAGACAGCCCCAGCATTTT.

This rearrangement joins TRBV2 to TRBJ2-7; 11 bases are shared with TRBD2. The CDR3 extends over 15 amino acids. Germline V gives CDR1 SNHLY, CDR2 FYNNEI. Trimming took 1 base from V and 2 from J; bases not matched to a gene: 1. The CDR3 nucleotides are TGTGCCAGCAGTGAAGTACTAGCGGGGGCCTACGAGCAGTACTTC. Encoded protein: CASSEVLAGAYEQYF.

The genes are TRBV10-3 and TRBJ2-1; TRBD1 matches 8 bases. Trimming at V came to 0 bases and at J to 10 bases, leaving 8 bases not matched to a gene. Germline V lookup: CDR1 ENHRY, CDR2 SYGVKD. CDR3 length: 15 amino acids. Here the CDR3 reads CAISESGTGGLEQFF. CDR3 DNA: TGTGCCATCAGTGAGTCGGGTACAGGGGGTTTGGAGCAGTTCTTC.